This T cell receptor (beta chain) derives from a study of shared clonotypes between healthy human individuals (dated by TCRdb to the early 2020s). Study-wide context: The cohort comprised a couple of women and a few men aged 18 to 49 years. For each donor, three plates each were used for CD4 naive and CD4 memory, two plates were used for CD8 naive, and one plate was used for CD8 memory. To estimate repertoire size and how much clonotypes are shared between individuals, the study performed deep sequencing of blood TCR repertoires from roughly five healthy adults. To increase sequencing depth and limit assay-specific biases, TCR repertoire library preparation and sequencing were carried out by different laboratories using diverse techniques. Each donor's leukapheresis produced roughly between roughly 0.85 and 9.5 billion PBMCs. What the study reported, not specific to this receptor: Sampling was limited to blood, and TCR repertoires in tissue likely differ from TCR repertoires in blood. Clonotypes shared by all four sorted-subset donors showed higher generation probabilities than non-shared clonotypes. Pairwise subsampling led to the expectation that sequencing depth would affect the degree of clonotype sharing among donors. Naive subsets generally had larger estimated clonotype richness than memory subsets did. Incomplete sequencing was indicated by rarefaction of sorted-subset datasets, despite the large sequencing depth. Because the study included only a small number of donors, the genetic and exposure-history diversity represented was limited. Approximately 5% of naive CD4, roughly 3.6% of naive CD8, 2.3% of memory CD4, and less than 0.45% of memory CD8 clonotypes were shared across a few donors.

The donors were healthy, HIV-negative adults who had no recently reported acute infections or vaccinations. All donors were Caucasian adults living in Nashville, Tennessee, USA. CD4+ T cells were enriched by magnetic negative selection; naive cells were then positively selected on CD45RA, and the negative fraction formed the memory subset. Blood was collected by leukapheresis, and PBMCs were isolated by Ficoll-Histopaque density gradient centrifugation and then cryopreserved in liquid nitrogen vapor phase. Analytical flow cytometry was used to check the purity and quantity of each magnetically sorted T cell population. Genomic DNA was isolated from every sorted fraction and measured by UV absorbance on a Nanodrop 2000c. Using the deep immunoSEQ assay, multiplex PCR amplified TCR CDR3 regions from genomic DNA. For each cell subset, the extracted genomic DNA was distributed evenly across all wells of several immunoSEQ 96-well plates, and each plate served as one replicate. Each replicate PCR for sorted subsets received around 200 ng genomic DNA, equal to tens of thousands of T cell genomes. Purified libraries were quantified with a Qubit 3.0 fluorometer, sized on a Bioanalyzer 2100, and re-quantified with the KAPA Library Quantification kit. Each immunoSEQ 96-well plate was sequenced on its own single-read 150-cycle Illumina NextSeq 550 flow cell. Regarding the original processing steps: The immunoSEQ output contained only junctional sequences without quality scores, so filtering could not match that applied to full-length reads. To assign V/J genes and CDR3, sequences were annotated using PyIR, a Python wrapper for IgBLAST v1.9, with IMGT germline references. Reads with weak V/J assignments (E-value above 1e-6), missing CDR3, stop codons, out-of-frame junctions, or ambiguous translated residues were removed. V3J clonotypes were defined as sequences sharing an identical inferred V gene, J gene, and CDR3 amino acid sequence. Percentage overlap between repertoires was calculated by dividing the number of shared unique clonotypes by the size of the smaller repertoire. RTK rarefaction, the Chao1 estimator, and Recon v2.1 estimates of unobserved clonotypes were used to assess repertoire richness. For all TCRbeta clonotypes obtained by the gDNA method from a few donors, generation probabilities were computed with OLGA. TCRdb mirrors the immuneACCESS table, restricted to in-frame sequences. Some clones are absent from its copies; in checked studies, under half trace to an unresolved V gene, and the reason for the others is unknown. The V and J calls and clone size come from that table; D and trimming were worked out from the DNA. The sample table shows roughly 1,100,000 clones, and more than 60% are seen once. About 1.5% of the sample rests with the top ten.

This clone showed up just once. The antigen this receptor binds is unknown. No qualities accompany the bases; no much larger clone lies one base away. Cut back by 3 bases and 0 bases, the V and J ends lie 9 bases apart. Counted from cysteine to phenylalanine, this CDR3 has 15 amino acids. Only the CDR3 DNA stays, 45 bases, in frame from base 1. The germline V gene supplies CDR1 WSHSY and CDR2 SAAADI. This receptor was obtained from a man younger than 35 in good health. Sequencing was done on a sample of memory CD4+ T cells sorted from blood. The sample's cell subset or site label, decoded: CD45RA-negative fraction. The chain is encoded by TRBV10-2 joined to TRBJ2-4, and possibly TRBD1, on 5 matching bases. The nucleotides read TGCGCCAGCAGTGAAAGGGGTTTAGCCAAAAACATTCAGTACTTC. Its translation is CASSERGLAKNIQYF.